Listed here are 18 T cell receptor beta chains from one sample, sequenced in a study of T-cell memory formation after mild COVID-19. In TCRdb, the 5' RACE reads were re-called with MiXCR into one record per CDR3 protein. The profile shows about 84,000 distinct CDR3 sequences, around 13% of them singletons. Sequenced: PBMCs or a T cell subset sorted from them (not recorded which). The receptors here all came from an adult woman who had mild COVID-19 (a few samples of this study predate the infection). Cell type and time point are not known.

The chain has TRBV12-3 or TRBV12-4 and TRBJ1-1; possibly TRBD1 for D (5 bases). The ends were cut back, 7 bases at V and 6 bases at J, with 18 bases in the middle. The CDR3 consists of 14 residues. The chain's CDR3 is CASNQSTRGPEAFF. The DNA of the CDR3 is TGTGCCAGCAATCAATCAACCCGGGGCCCTGAAGCTTTCTTT.

This clonotype turned up a few times. This chain's CDR3 is CAISEFIASGGADNEQFF. DNA of the CDR3: TGTGCCATCAGTGAGTTTATCGCTAGCGGGGGGGCGGACAATGAGCAGTTCTTC. The genes are TRBV10-3 and TRBJ2-1, with 12 bases aligning to TRBD2. This CDR3 contains 18 residues. CDR1 is ENHRY and CDR2 is SYGVKD in the germline V gene. The J segment lost 5 bases and the V segment lost 1 base, leaving 9 bases of the junction unmatched.

The chain employs TRBV5-4 and TRBJ2-2; D gene unclear. CDR3 length: 17 residues. Looked up from germline, CDR1 is SGHNT and CDR2 is YYREEE (reference sequence). Trimming took off 0 bases at V and 0 bases at J, with 12 bases between the two ends. In DNA form, the CDR3 reads TGTGCCAGCAGCTTGGGGGGTCGAGGCCCGAACACCGGGGAGCTGTTTTTT. This translates into CASSLGGRGPNTGELFF.

This clonotype was observed a handful of times. This chain links TRBV25-1 with TRBJ2-2; tentative D call: TRBD2 (7 bases). V was trimmed by 5 bases and J by 2 bases, leaving 9 bases between them. The CDR3 consists of 14 residues. CDR1 is MGHDK and CDR2 is SYGVNS in the germline V gene. CDR3 DNA sequence: TGTGCCAGCAGTAGGGGGGGAAACACCGGGGAGCTGTTTTTT. The encoded protein is CASSRGGNTGELFF.

This clonotype was seen only once. This chain uses TRBV20-1 with TRBJ2-7, with 10 bases fitting TRBD1. The junction had 6 bases not matched to a gene; V was cut back by 3 bases and J by 4 bases. Germline values: CDR1 DFQATT, CDR2 SNEGSKA (reference sequence). This CDR3 spans 14 amino acids. As DNA, the CDR3 is TGCAGTGCTAGGTCCGGGACAGGGGTGTACGAGCAGTACTTC. Translated: CSARSGTGVYEQYF.

The CDR3 DNA reads as TGTGCCAGCAGCTTGATGAGTTCCTACACTGAAGCTTTCTTT. This translates into CASSLMSSYTEAFF. The rearrangement links TRBV5-6 to TRBJ1-1, with no clear D. This CDR3 spans 14 amino acids. The ends were cut back, 1 base at V and 3 bases at J, with 10 bases in the middle. Germline V gene sequence: CDR1 SGHDT, CDR2 YYEEEE.

The chain employs TRBV6-5 and TRBJ2-2; tentatively, D is TRBD2 (7 bases). In germline, CDR1 is MNHEY, CDR2 SVGAGI. V shed 2 bases and J shed 7 bases, with 17 bases lying between them. There are 16 residues in the CDR3. The DNA for the CDR3 is TGTGCCAGCAGTTACACCGCGGGGGCCCTTATCGGGGAGCTGTTTTTT. Translation: CASSYTAGALIGELFF.

The chain carries TRBV20-1 and TRBJ2-5; no definite D call. There are 12 residues in the CDR3. The ends were cut back, 6 bases at V and 5 bases at J, with 13 bases in the middle. Germline CDR1 reads DFQATT; CDR2 reads SNEGSKA (reference sequence). The CDR3 DNA follows: TGCAGTGCAACCACCAGAAGGGAGACCCAGTACTTC. Translated, it gives CSATTRRETQYF.

This chain connects TRBV13 to TRBJ2-7; the D gene is possibly TRBD2 (6 bases). CDR3 length: 15 amino acids. The ends were cut back, 4 bases at V and 2 bases at J, with 15 bases in the middle. CDR1 is PRHDT and CDR2 is FYEKMQ in the germline V gene (reference sequence). DNA for the CDR3: TGTGCCAGCAGCTCACGCCGGGACTGGACCTACGAGCAGTACTTC. This encodes CASSSRRDWTYEQYF.

The chain joins TRBV18 to TRBJ2-2, with TRBD2 matching 14 bases. The V and J ends lost 3 bases and 3 bases, in that order; junction bases with no gene match: 6. This CDR3 has 18 residues. Germline assignment: CDR1 KGHSH and CDR2 LQKENI. The CDR3 sequence: CASSPSGLAGGDTGELFF. CDR3 bases: TGTGCCAGCTCACCGTCCGGACTAGCGGGGGGAGACACCGGGGAGCTGTTTTTT.

This clonotype has just a few counts. The genes are TRBV2 and TRBJ2-1, with D possibly matching TRBD2 (7 bases). The CDR3 has 15 residues. Germline CDR1 and CDR2: SNHLY and FYNNEI. V lost 7 bases, J lost 3 bases, and 16 bases lay in between. This CDR3 reads CASTGRGLVYNEQFF. CDR3 coding DNA: TGTGCCAGCACCGGGCGGGGGCTCGTCTACAATGAGCAGTTCTTC.

This clonotype appeared a few times. This chain uses TRBV6-5 with TRBJ2-7, with TRBD1 identical over 9 bases. V shed 7 bases, J shed 11 bases, and the junction held 18 bases outside the gene matches. This CDR3 is built from 15 residues. The germline gives CDR1 MNHEY, CDR2 SVGAGI. The CDR3 loop is CASNGQTGTGRGEYF. DNA of the CDR3: TGTGCCAGCAACGGGCAAACCGGGACAGGGAGAGGAGAGTACTTC.

The V and J genes are TRBV6-6 and TRBJ2-3; no firm D call. CDR1 is MNHNY and CDR2 is SVGAGI in the germline V gene (reference sequence). This CDR3 contains 11 residues. Trimming removed 8 bases at V and 4 bases at J, with 7 bases between. The CDR3 protein is CASGLADTQYF. CDR3 DNA sequence: TGTGCCAGCGGTCTCGCAGATACGCAGTATTTT.

This clonotype was detected a few times. V usage is TRBV6-5 and J usage is TRBJ2-7; tentative D call: TRBD2 (6 bases). The CDR3 consists of 16 residues. Germline loops: CDR1 MNHEY, CDR2 SVGAGI. The V end was cut by 0 bases, the J end by 5 bases, with 17 bases between. This chain's CDR3 is CASSYSYQEGRNEQYF. DNA of the CDR3: TGTGCCAGCAGTTACTCCTACCAGGAGGGTCGGAACGAGCAGTACTTC.

This clonotype was counted between two and nine times. The chain couples TRBV5-1 to TRBJ1-1; D is perhaps TRBD1 (6 bases). The germline V gene encodes CDR1 SGHRS and CDR2 YFSETQ. The V and J ends lost 1 base and 1 base respectively, with 14 bases between them. CDR3 size: 16 residues. The CDR3 loop reads CASSLRGTQGNTEAFF. In DNA, the CDR3 is TGCGCCAGCAGCTTGCGAGGTACACAGGGGAACACTGAAGCTTTCTTT.

The chain is built from TRBV4-3 and TRBJ1-6; D possibly corresponds to TRBD1 (5 bases). The ends were cut back, 1 base at V and 2 bases at J, with 12 bases in the middle. CDR3 size: 17 residues. Germline CDR1 and CDR2: LGHNA and YSLEER. The CDR3 is CASSQGRGRTYNSPLHF. The CDR3, as DNA: TGCGCCAGCAGCCAAGGTCGGGGGAGAACCTATAATTCACCCCTCCACTTT.

The CDR3: CASSVGVGSNYGYTF. The CDR3, as DNA: TGTGCCAGCAGCGTAGGGGTCGGCTCTAACTATGGCTACACCTTC. V usage is TRBV9 and J usage is TRBJ1-2; D remains ambiguous. V was pared by 0 bases and J by 0 bases, with 9 bases between. In germline, CDR1 is SGDLS, CDR2 YYNGEE. The CDR3 loop spans 15 amino acids.

The rearrangement links TRBV9 to TRBJ2-2; D not resolved. Germline assignment: CDR1 SGDLS and CDR2 YYNGEE. The CDR3 totals 13 residues. Trimming took off 0 bases at V and 4 bases at J, with 4 bases between the two ends. The CDR3 DNA sequence: TGTGCCAGCAGCGTAGGGAGCACCGGGGAGCTGTTTTTT. Amino acid sequence: CASSVGSTGELFF.